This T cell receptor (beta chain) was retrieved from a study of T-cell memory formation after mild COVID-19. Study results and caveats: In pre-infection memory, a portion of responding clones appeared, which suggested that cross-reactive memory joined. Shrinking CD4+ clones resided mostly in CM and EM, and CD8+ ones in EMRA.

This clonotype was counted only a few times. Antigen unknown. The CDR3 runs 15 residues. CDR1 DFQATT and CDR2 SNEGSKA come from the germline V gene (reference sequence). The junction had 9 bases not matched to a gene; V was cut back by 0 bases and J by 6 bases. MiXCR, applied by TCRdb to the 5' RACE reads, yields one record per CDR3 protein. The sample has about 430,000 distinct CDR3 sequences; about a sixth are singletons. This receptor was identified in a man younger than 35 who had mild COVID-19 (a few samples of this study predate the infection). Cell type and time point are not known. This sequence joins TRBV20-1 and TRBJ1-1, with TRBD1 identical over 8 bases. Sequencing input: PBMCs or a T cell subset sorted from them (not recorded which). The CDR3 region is CSARDPTQGDSEAFF. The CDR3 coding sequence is TGCAGTGCTAGAGACCCAACACAGGGGGACTCTGAAGCTTTCTTT.